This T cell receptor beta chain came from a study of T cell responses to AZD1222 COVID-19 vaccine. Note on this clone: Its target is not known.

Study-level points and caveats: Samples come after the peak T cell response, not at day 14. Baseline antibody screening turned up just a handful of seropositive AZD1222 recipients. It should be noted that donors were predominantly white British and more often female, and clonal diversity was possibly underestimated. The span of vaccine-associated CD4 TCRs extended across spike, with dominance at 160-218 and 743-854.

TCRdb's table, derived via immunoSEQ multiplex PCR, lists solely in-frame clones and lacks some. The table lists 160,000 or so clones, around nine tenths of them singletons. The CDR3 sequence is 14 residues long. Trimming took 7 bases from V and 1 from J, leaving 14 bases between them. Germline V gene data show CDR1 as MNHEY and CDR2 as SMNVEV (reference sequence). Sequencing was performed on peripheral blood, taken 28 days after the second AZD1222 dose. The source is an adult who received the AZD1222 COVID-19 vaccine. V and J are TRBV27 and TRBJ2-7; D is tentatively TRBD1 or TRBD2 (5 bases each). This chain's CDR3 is CASKQGRESYEQYF. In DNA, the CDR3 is TGTGCCAGCAAGCAGGGAAGGGAGTCCTACGAGCAGTACTTC.